This TCR beta chain appears in the sequencing data of a study of vaccination effects on CD4 cells after COVID-19. Sequencing followed a ViraFEST assay step that expanded antigen-specific CD4+ T cells with viral peptide pools. Having been cultured for about ten days, the cells underwent CD4+ T cell isolation. Nucleocapsid antibodies were negative in the vaccine recipients, who had never had SARS-CoV-2 infection. V lost 1 base to trimming and J lost 10 bases, with 20 bases between them. The CDR3 totals 15 residues. Per germline, CDR1 LGHDT and CDR2 YNNKEL (reference sequence). This table comes from immunoSEQ multiplex PCR, and its TCRdb copy is limited to in-frame clones, with some not included. The profile covers 20,000 to 30,000 clones, with under 75% appearing a single time and around 13% taken by the ten largest. As regards this clone: The antigen is not known.

V gene TRBV3-1 (or the pseudogene TRBV3-2) combines with J gene TRBJ2-7; possibly TRBD2 for D (7 bases). This receptor was obtained from a human donor who received a COVID-19 vaccine. Material: CD4+ T cells from PBMCs cultured with HCoV-OC43 spike peptides, obtained before COVID-19 vaccination. The subset: HCoV-OC43 spike overlapping peptide pool stimulation. CDR3 in amino acids: CASSQVSLGGGDQYF. For the CDR3, the DNA is TGTGCCAGCAGCCAAGTCTCGTTGGGAGGGGGAGATCAGTACTTC.